This T cell receptor beta chain is drawn from a study of OX40 agonist ivuxolimab in advanced cancers. Study findings and constraints: Partly responding patients at 0.1-3.0 mg/kg showed some of the smallest clonal expansion.

V shed 1 base and J shed 1 base, with 14 bases lying between them. There are 17 residues in the CDR3. CDR1 is LGHNA, CDR2 YSLEER, per germline. The method was immunoSEQ multiplex PCR; TCRdb's version includes in-frame clones alone and lacks a portion of them. The table includes roughly 80,000 clones, 80% to 90% detected once. With regard to this clone: Its antigen is not known.

The rearrangement joins TRBV4-3 to TRBJ1-5; D may be TRBD1 (5 bases). The source material was CD4+ or CD8+ T cells sorted from blood, sampled in a trial of the OX40 agonist ivuxolimab. This TCR was sampled from an adult with an advanced solid tumor such as melanoma, head and neck, liver or kidney cancer. CDR3: CASSQVLGELSNQPQHF. The CDR3 nucleotides are TGCGCCAGCAGCCAAGTACTAGGGGAATTAAGCAATCAGCCCCAGCATTTT.